The 31 T cell receptor beta chains presented below share a single source sample, sequenced in a study of cytomegalovirus exposure and HLA in healthy donors (TCRdb year 2017). Library generation was performed with the immunoSEQ multiplex PCR assay. Not all clones reach the TCRdb copy of this immuneACCESS table, which keeps in-frame sequences only. Checked studies attribute under half of the gap to unresolved V genes and leave the rest unexplained. Recorded for this sample are some 100,000 clones; roughly 88% of them occurred a single time. Of the sample, 1.5% to 2% falls within the top ten clones. The sequenced sample consisted of PBMCs. These receptors were collected from a man aged 18-30 years in good health and CMV-seronegative.

This chain uses TRBV9 with TRBJ1-2; a possible D gene is TRBD1 (6 bases). With 3 bases removed from V and 7 bases from J, the gap between germline ends came to 22 bases. Germline CDR1 SGDLS, CDR2 YYNGEE. CDR3 length equals 16 residues. CDR3 amino acids: CASSGPWTVLRSGYTF. The CDR3 DNA follows: TGTGCCAGCAGCGGCCCATGGACAGTACTACGTTCTGGCTACACCTTC. Using reference TRBV9 and TRBJ1-2 for the parts outside the CDR3, the full variable domain is DSGVTQTPKHLITATGQRVTLRCSPRSGDLSVYWYQQSLDQGLQFLIQYYNGEERAKGNILERFSAQQFPDLHSELNLSSLELGDSALYFCASSGPWTVLRSGYTFGSGTRLTVV.

The chain joins TRBV27 to TRBJ2-7; TRBD1 aligns across 9 bases. The CDR3 loop spans 16 amino acids. The germline V gene has CDR1 MNHEY and CDR2 SMNVEV (reference sequence). V gave up 5 bases and J gave up 6 bases; unmatched junction bases: 14. The CDR3 loop is CASSAFRDRDSFEQYF. Here the CDR3 DNA reads TGTGCCAGCAGTGCATTCCGGGACAGGGATAGTTTCGAGCAGTACTTC.

The chain uses TRBV4-1 and TRBJ1-1; D possibly corresponds to TRBD1 (6 bases). Trimming cost V 7 bases and J 5 bases, with 14 bases left between them. CDR3 length: 13 residues. Germline V gene data show CDR1 as MGHRA and CDR2 as YSYEKL. The CDR3 DNA reads as TGCGCCAGCAAGCGACCGGGACAAACTGAAGCTTTCTTT. Residues: CASKRPGQTEAFF.

This chain links TRBV11-2 with TRBJ1-1; TRBD1 might be the D (5 bases). The germline V gene has CDR1 SGHAT and CDR2 FQNNGV. The length of the CDR3 is 16 residues. Trimming left V 7 bases short and J 8 bases short, with 26 bases between. DNA of the CDR3: TGTGCCAGCAATACGCGTCCGGAGACAGATCCTTTCGAAGCTTTCTTT. It yields the protein CASNTRPETDPFEAFF.

The chain combines TRBV7-9 with TRBJ1-6, with D possibly TRBD1 on 5 matching bases. The CDR3 consists of 14 residues. The V gene's germline CDR1 is SEHNR and CDR2 FQNEAQ (reference sequence). Trimming shortened V by 6 bases and J by 5 bases, and 11 bases separated the two germline ends. CDR3 protein: CASRRDGDNSPLHF. The CDR3, as DNA: TGTGCCAGCAGGCGGGACGGTGATAATTCACCCCTCCACTTT.

J is TRBJ2-1 and V is TRBV28; 9 nucleotides agree with TRBD1. This CDR3 has 16 residues. Germline CDR1 MDHEN, CDR2 SYDVKM. V was pared by 3 bases and J by 2 bases, with 5 bases of the junction left unmatched. The CDR3 loop reads CASSFHRDRAYNEQFF. In nucleotides, the CDR3 is TGTGCCAGCAGTTTTCACCGGGACAGGGCCTACAATGAGCAGTTCTTC. Full variable domain (remainder filled in from reference TRBV28 and TRBJ2-1): DVKVTQSSRYLVKRTGEKVFLECVQDMDHENMFWYRQDPGLGLRLIYFSYDVKMKEKGDIPEGYSVSREKKERFSLILESASTNQTSMYLCASSFHRDRAYNEQFFGPGTRLTVL.

CDR3 region: CASSPARGRAIYNEQFF. The CDR3 region has the DNA TGTGCCAGCAGCCCGGCCCGGGGGAGGGCGATCTACAATGAGCAGTTCTTC. The chain uses TRBV7-6 and TRBJ2-1; 7 bases agree with TRBD2. CDR3 length: 17 amino acids. CDR1 SGHVS and CDR2 FNYEAQ come from the germline V gene. The V and J ends lost 5 bases and 3 bases, in that order; junction bases with no gene match: 13. Full variable domain (rest looked up from reference TRBV7-6 and TRBJ2-1): GAGVSQSPRYKVTKRGQDVALRCDPISGHVSLYWYRQALGQGPEFLTYFNYEAQQDKSGLPNDRFSAERPEGSISTLTIQRTEQRDSAMYRCASSPARGRAIYNEQFFGPGTRLTVL.

The rearrangement links TRBV6-6 to TRBJ1-1; a possible D gene is TRBD1 (5 bases). CDR3 length equals 15 residues. Germline assignment: CDR1 MNHNY and CDR2 SVGAGI (reference sequence). V was shortened by 0 bases and J by 4 bases, with 12 bases between the two germline ends. CDR3 sequence: CASSYSTRGSTEAFF. The DNA of the CDR3 is TGTGCCAGCAGTTACTCGACGCGGGGGTCCACTGAAGCTTTCTTT.

This clone was counted a single time. V usage is TRBV20-1 and J usage is TRBJ1-1; no clear D. In germline, CDR1 is DFQATT, CDR2 SNEGSKA (reference sequence). The CDR3 totals 11 residues. Trimming removed 3 bases from V and 8 bases from J, with 10 bases in between. CDR3 amino acids: CSASRGGEAFF. Written as DNA, the CDR3 is TGCAGTGCTAGTAGAGGTGGGGAAGCTTTCTTT.

CDR3 region: CASSGQPQTGGFHEQYF. Written as DNA, the CDR3 is TGTGCCAGCAGCGGACAGCCTCAGACAGGGGGCTTCCACGAGCAGTACTTC. The chain carries TRBV9 and TRBJ2-7, with 10 bases aligning to TRBD1. Germline V CDR1 and CDR2: SGDLS, YYNGEE. J was trimmed by 5 bases and V by 3 bases; bases with no gene match: 14. The CDR3 consists of 17 residues.

The rearrangement links TRBV11-2 to TRBJ1-2, with 8 positions matching TRBD1. The CDR3 runs to 15 residues. Trimming took 1 base from V and 3 from J; bases not matched to a gene: 4. Per germline, CDR1 SGHAT and CDR2 FQNNGV. The CDR3 coding sequence is TGTGCCAGCAGCTTAGTGCGGACAGGGCACTATGGCTACACCTTC. It codes for CASSLVRTGHYGYTF. The whole variable domain, remainder taken from reference TRBV11-2 and TRBJ1-2, is EAGVAQSPRYKIIEKRQSVAFWCNPISGHATLYWYQQILGQGPKLLIQFQNNGVVDDSQLPKDRFSAERLKGVDSTLKIQPAKLEDSAVYLCASSLVRTGHYGYTFGSGTRLTVV.

V usage is TRBV9 and J usage is TRBJ1-4; TRBD1 matches at 9 bases. V was pared by 3 bases and J by 4 bases, with 4 bases of the junction left unmatched. Germline V lookup: CDR1 SGDLS, CDR2 YYNGEE. This CDR3 region has 15 residues. The DNA for the CDR3 is TGTGCCAGCAGCGCCCGGGACAGGGATAATGAAAAACTGTTTTTT. This codes for CASSARDRDNEKLFF. Complete variable domain (other parts from reference TRBV9 and TRBJ1-4): DSGVTQTPKHLITATGQRVTLRCSPRSGDLSVYWYQQSLDQGLQFLIQYYNGEERAKGNILERFSAQQFPDLHSELNLSSLELGDSALYFCASSARDRDNEKLFFGSGTQLSVL.

V gene TRBV28 combines with J gene TRBJ2-7, with TRBD1 matching over 10 bases. J lost 1 base, V lost 3 bases, and 6 bases had no gene match. Looked up from germline, CDR1 is MDHEN and CDR2 is SYDVKM. There are 16 residues in the CDR3. The CDR3 DNA is TGTGCCAGCAGTTTGGGGACAGGGGTCGGGTCCTACGAGCAGTACTTC. Its protein product is CASSLGTGVGSYEQYF.

This clone was seen only a few times. V is TRBV30 and J is TRBJ1-2; 7 positions match TRBD1. V lost 4 bases, J lost 3 bases, and 5 bases stayed unmatched. This CDR3 has 13 residues. The germline V gene encodes CDR1 GTSNPN and CDR2 SVGIG (reference sequence). CDR3 sequence: CAWNSQGYYGYTF. DNA for the CDR3: TGTGCCTGGAACTCACAGGGGTACTATGGCTACACCTTC.

The V call is TRBV28, the J call TRBJ1-2; 8 nucleotides agree with TRBD1. The CDR3 totals 16 residues. V lost 5 bases, J lost 1 base, and 9 bases stayed unmatched. Germline V gives CDR1 MDHEN, CDR2 SYDVKM. The CDR3 DNA reads TGTGCCAGCAGTCCTCCAGGGGGCGCGATTAACTATGGCTACACCTTC. It yields the protein CASSPPGGAINYGYTF.

With respect to this clone: In the same sample, other DNA sequences code for this CDR3. The rearrangement uses TRBV30 and TRBJ2-1, with 16 bases matching TRBD2. V lost 3 bases and J lost 8; bases outside the gene matches: 7. Germline loops: CDR1 GTSNPN, CDR2 SVGIG (reference sequence). The CDR3 is 16 residues long. The CDR3: CAWSSGLAGGPDEQFF. CDR3 coding DNA: TGTGCCTGGAGCTCGGGACTAGCGGGGGGGCCGGATGAGCAGTTCTTC.

This clone came up many times. The chain couples TRBV19 to TRBJ1-5, with TRBD1 matching 9 bases. The V gene's germline CDR1 is LNHDA and CDR2 SQIVND (reference sequence). The CDR3 has 14 amino acids. V was clipped by 3 bases and J by 5 bases; unmatched bases: 2. The CDR3 region has the DNA TGTGCCAGTAGTATCTGGACAGGGGATCAGCCCCAGCATTTT. This sequence encodes CASSIWTGDQPQHF.

V is TRBV27 and J is TRBJ2-2; a possible D gene is TRBD2 (6 bases). This CDR3 has 14 amino acids. Germline V CDR1 and CDR2: MNHEY, SMNVEV (reference sequence). The V end was cut by 5 bases, the J end by 4 bases, with 11 bases between. The CDR3 DNA sequence: TGTGCCAGCAGTCCGCGACTAGTCACCGGGGAGCTGTTTTTT. Protein sequence: CASSPRLVTGELFF.

The CDR3, as DNA: TGTGCCACCAGCAGGCAAAAGACAGACACCTACGAGCAGTACTTC. It translates to CATSRQKTDTYEQYF. The J gene is TRBJ2-7, the V gene TRBV15; perhaps TRBD1 as D (5 bases). The CDR3 contains 15 residues. Germline CDR1 reads LNHNV; CDR2 reads YYDKDF (reference sequence). Trimming removed 3 bases at V and 2 bases at J, with 14 bases between.

In its sample, this clone was seen once. The chain links TRBV30 to TRBJ2-5, with 7 positions matching TRBD2. This CDR3 is built from 13 residues. Germline loops: CDR1 GTSNPN, CDR2 SVGIG (reference sequence). The J segment lost 3 bases and the V segment lost 5 bases, leaving 6 bases of the junction unmatched. CDR3 bases: TGTGCCTGGGGGTTTGGGGGGGAAGAGACCCAGTACTTC. It codes for CAWGFGGEETQYF.

The chain combines TRBV27 with TRBJ1-5; 7 positions match TRBD1. The V gene's germline CDR1 is MNHEY and CDR2 SMNVEV (reference sequence). The CDR3 length is 13 residues. The trim removed 8 bases at V and 7 bases at J, leaving 8 bases unmatched. The CDR3: CASQGGLGQPQHF. In DNA, the CDR3 is TGTGCCAGCCAGGGGGGCCTCGGGCAGCCCCAGCATTTT.

This sequence joins TRBV29-1 and TRBJ1-3; 9 bases line up with TRBD1. This CDR3 comprises 15 residues. Germline assignment: CDR1 SQVTM and CDR2 ANQGSEA. After removal of 2 bases from V and 0 bases from J, the junction contained 2 bases not matched to a gene. The CDR3 nucleotides read TGCAGCGTTGAAAAACAGGGGGCCTCTGGAAACACCATATATTTT. Translation gives CSVEKQGASGNTIYF.

This rearrangement joins TRBV11-2 to TRBJ2-2; possible D gene TRBD2, 5 bases. V dropped 7 bases and J dropped 6 bases, with 9 bases sitting between them. CDR1 and CDR2 (germline): SGHAT, FQNNGV. CDR3 length: 12 residues. DNA of the CDR3: TGTGCCAGCATCCCGGGGTCCGGGGAGCTGTTTTTT. This sequence encodes CASIPGSGELFF.

V gene TRBV7-9 combines with J gene TRBJ2-7; 8 positions agree with TRBD1. V lost 4 bases, J lost 3 bases, and 5 bases stayed unmatched. The CDR3 has 14 residues. Germline loops: CDR1 SEHNR, CDR2 FQNEAQ (reference sequence). DNA for the CDR3: TGTGCCAGCAGCTCGACAGGGGTGTACTACGAGCAGTACTTC. Translated: CASSSTGVYYEQYF.

The chain is built from TRBV27 and TRBJ1-4; 8 positions agree with TRBD1. The CDR3 contains 14 residues. V trimming: 6 bases; J trimming: 7 bases; junction bases outside the gene matches: 7. Germline CDR1 and CDR2: MNHEY and SMNVEV (reference sequence). The CDR3 bases are TGTGCCAGCAGGGGAACGACAGGGGCTGAAAAACTGTTTTTT. Its protein product is CASRGTTGAEKLFF. Variable domain in full (rest from reference TRBV27 and TRBJ1-4): EAQVTQNPRYLITVTGKKLTVTCSQNMNHEYMSWYRQDPGLGLRQIYYSMNVEVTDKGDVPEGYKVSRKEKRNFPLILESPSPNQTSLYFCASRGTTGAEKLFFGSGTQLSVL.

This chain uses TRBV23-1 with TRBJ1-5; tentatively, D is TRBD1 (6 bases). TRBV23-1 is flagged as an ORF with uncertain function. Trimming took off 10 bases at V and 7 bases at J, with 20 bases between the two ends. The CDR3 is 14 amino acids. DNA of the CDR3: TGCGCCATCGGGAACAGGGAAGAATGGCAGCCCCAGCATTTT. Its protein product is CAIGNREEWQPQHF.

The table lists this clone with a few counts. The chain recombines TRBV5-8 with TRBJ2-3; weak D call: TRBD2 (6 bases). There are 15 residues in the CDR3. V gave up 6 bases and J gave up 2 bases, with 16 bases separating them. The germline gives CDR1 SGHTS, CDR2 YDEGEE. CDR3 sequence reads: CASTSGSYTTDTQYF. The CDR3 nucleotides read TGTGCCAGCACCTCCGGGAGCTATACCACAGATACGCAGTATTTT.

The chain employs TRBV2 and TRBJ1-5, with D uncertain. V was shortened by 4 bases and J by 3 bases, with 10 bases between the two germline ends. Germline CDR1 SNHLY, CDR2 FYNNEI. This CDR3 is built from 14 residues. The CDR3 loop is CASSAGQPNQPQHF. The DNA of the CDR3 is TGTGCCAGCAGTGCAGGCCAGCCCAATCAGCCCCAGCATTTT.

V and J are TRBV18 and TRBJ2-1; 10 nucleotides align to TRBD2. The CDR3 runs 16 residues. The germline V gene encodes CDR1 KGHSH and CDR2 LQKENI. V shed 1 base and J 2 bases; nucleotides not matched to a gene: 2. CDR3 DNA: TGTGCCAGCTCACCACAGAGCGGGAGGGCCTACAATGAGCAGTTCTTC. Its protein product is CASSPQSGRAYNEQFF.

This clone was counted a few times. The V and J genes are TRBV2 and TRBJ1-5, with TRBD1 matching over 7 bases. The CDR3 consists of 14 residues. V dropped 3 bases and J dropped 1; count of bases not matched to a gene: 0. Germline V gene sequence: CDR1 SNHLY, CDR2 FYNNEI. The CDR3 sequence: CASSEGQSNQPQHF. CDR3 nucleotides: TGTGCCAGCAGTGAGGGACAGAGCAATCAGCCCCAGCATTTT.

V and J are TRBV7-6 and TRBJ2-1; TRBD2 matches at 8 bases. CDR3 length equals 18 residues. The V and J ends lost 3 bases and 1 base, in that order; junction bases with no gene match: 11. Germline V gene sequence: CDR1 SGHVS, CDR2 FNYEAQ. This CDR3 is CASSFYQSGLESYNEQFF. CDR3 bases: TGTGCCAGCAGCTTCTATCAGTCGGGACTAGAGTCCTACAATGAGCAGTTCTTC.